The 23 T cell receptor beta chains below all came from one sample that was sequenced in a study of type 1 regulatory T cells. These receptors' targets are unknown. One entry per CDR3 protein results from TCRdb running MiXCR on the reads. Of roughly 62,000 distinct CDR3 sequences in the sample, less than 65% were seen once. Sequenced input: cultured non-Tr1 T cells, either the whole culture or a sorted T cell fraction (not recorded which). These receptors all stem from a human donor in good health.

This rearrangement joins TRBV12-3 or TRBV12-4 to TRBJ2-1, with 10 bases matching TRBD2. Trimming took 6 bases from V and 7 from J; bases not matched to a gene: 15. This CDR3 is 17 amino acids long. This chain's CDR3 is CASSTRGSGRAINEQFF. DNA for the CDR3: TGTGCCAGCAGCACACGGGGGAGCGGGAGGGCCATAAATGAGCAGTTCTTC.

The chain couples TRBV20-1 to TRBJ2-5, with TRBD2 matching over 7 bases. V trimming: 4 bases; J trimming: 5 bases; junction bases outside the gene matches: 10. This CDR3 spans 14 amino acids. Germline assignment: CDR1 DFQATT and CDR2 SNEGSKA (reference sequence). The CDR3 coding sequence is TGCAGTGCTAATGATGGGAGGGCCGGGGAGACCCAGTACTTC. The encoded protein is CSANDGRAGETQYF.

The CDR3 DNA sequence: TGCAGTGCTAGCCGGGGGGGCAGACAGAGCTCATACAATGAGCAGTTCTTC. Its translation is CSASRGGRQSSYNEQFF. The chain uses TRBV20-1 and TRBJ2-1; 8 bases align to TRBD2. V was pared by 3 bases and J by 4 bases, with 14 bases of the junction left unmatched. CDR3 length equals 17 residues. Looked up from germline, CDR1 is DFQATT and CDR2 is SNEGSKA (reference sequence).

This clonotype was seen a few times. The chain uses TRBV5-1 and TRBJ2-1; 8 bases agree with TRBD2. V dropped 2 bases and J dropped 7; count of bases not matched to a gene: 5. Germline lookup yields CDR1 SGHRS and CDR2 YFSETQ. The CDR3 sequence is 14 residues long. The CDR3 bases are TGCGCCAGCAGCTTCGACGGGGGGGAAAATGAGCAGTTCTTC. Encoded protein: CASSFDGGENEQFF.

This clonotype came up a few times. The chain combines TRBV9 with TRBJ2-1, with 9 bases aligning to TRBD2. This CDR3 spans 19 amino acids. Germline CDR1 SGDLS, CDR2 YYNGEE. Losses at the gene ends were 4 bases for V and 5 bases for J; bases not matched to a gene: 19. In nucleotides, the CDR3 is TGTGCCAGCAGCTCCTCGTTTGCTAGCGGGACCCTCGTGGACAATGAGCAGTTCTTC. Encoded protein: CASSSSFASGTLVDNEQFF.

The CDR3 bases are TGCAGTGCTAGAGATCATAAGCTGGGGGGTAAAAACATTCAGTACTTC. This gives the protein CSARDHKLGGKNIQYF. The chain couples TRBV20-1 to TRBJ2-4; D possibly corresponds to TRBD2 (6 bases). CDR1 and CDR2 (germline): DFQATT, SNEGSKA (reference sequence). V was clipped by 0 bases and J by 4 bases, with 16 bases between them. The CDR3 is 16 residues long.

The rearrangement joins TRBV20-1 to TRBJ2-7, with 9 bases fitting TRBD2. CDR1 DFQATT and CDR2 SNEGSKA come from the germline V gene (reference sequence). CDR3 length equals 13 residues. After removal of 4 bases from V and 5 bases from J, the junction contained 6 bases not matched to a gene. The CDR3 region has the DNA TGCAGTGCTACTCCGAGCGGGAGGAACGAGCAGTACTTC. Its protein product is CSATPSGRNEQYF.

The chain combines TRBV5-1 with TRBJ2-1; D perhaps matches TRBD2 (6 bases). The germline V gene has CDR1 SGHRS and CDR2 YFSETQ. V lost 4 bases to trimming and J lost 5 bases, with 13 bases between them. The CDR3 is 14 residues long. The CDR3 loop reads CASSTQEGNNEQFF. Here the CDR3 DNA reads TGCGCCAGCAGCACGCAGGAGGGAAACAATGAGCAGTTCTTC.

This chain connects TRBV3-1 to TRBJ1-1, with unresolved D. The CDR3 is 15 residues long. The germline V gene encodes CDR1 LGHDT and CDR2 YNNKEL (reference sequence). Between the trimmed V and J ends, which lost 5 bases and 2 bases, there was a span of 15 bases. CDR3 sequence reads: CASSDSGRPNTEAFF. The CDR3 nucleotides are TGTGCCAGCAGCGACTCGGGCCGACCCAACACTGAAGCTTTCTTT. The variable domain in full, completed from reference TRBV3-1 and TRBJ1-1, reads DTAVSQTPKYLVTQMGNDKSIKCEQNLGHDTMYWYKQDSKKFLKIMFSYNNKELIINETVPNRFSPKSPDKAHLNLHINSLELGDSAVYFCASSDSGRPNTEAFFGQGTRLTVV.

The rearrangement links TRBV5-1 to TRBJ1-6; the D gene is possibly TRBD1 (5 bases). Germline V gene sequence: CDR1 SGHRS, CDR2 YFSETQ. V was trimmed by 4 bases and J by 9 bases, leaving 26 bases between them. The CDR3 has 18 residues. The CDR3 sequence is CASSPSRGLGVGSSPLHF. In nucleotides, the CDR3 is TGCGCCAGCAGCCCTTCTAGGGGCTTAGGAGTTGGGAGTTCACCCCTCCACTTT.

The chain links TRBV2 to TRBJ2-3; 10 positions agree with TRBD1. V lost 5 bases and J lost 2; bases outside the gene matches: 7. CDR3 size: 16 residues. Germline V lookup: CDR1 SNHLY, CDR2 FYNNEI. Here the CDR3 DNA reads TGTGCCAGCAGTCGTCCCGGGACAGGGGCCACAGATACGCAGTATTTT. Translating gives CASSRPGTGATDTQYF.

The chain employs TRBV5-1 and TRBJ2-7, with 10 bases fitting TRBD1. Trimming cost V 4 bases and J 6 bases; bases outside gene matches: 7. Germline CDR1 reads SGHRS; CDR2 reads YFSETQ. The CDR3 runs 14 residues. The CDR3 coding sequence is TGCGCCAGCAGCAGGACGACAGGGGGCTCCGAGCAGTACTTC. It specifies CASSRTTGGSEQYF.

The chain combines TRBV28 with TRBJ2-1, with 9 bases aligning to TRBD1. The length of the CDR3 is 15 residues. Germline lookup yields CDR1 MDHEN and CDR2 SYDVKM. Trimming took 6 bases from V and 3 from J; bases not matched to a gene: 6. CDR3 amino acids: CASRPTGGFYNEQFF. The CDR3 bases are TGTGCCAGCAGGCCTACAGGGGGCTTCTACAATGAGCAGTTCTTC.

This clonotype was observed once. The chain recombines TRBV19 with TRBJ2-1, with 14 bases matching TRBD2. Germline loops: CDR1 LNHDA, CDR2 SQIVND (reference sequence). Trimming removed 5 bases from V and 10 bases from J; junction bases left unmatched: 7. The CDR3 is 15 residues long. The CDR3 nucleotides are TGTGCCAGTAGTTTAGGACTAGCGGGAGGTCGGGAGCAGTTCTTC. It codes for CASSLGLAGGREQFF.

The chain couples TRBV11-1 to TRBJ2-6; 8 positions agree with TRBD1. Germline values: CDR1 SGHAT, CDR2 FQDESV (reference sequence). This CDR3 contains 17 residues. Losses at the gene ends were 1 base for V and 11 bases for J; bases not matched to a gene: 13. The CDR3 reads CASSLGPGQGSLDVLTF. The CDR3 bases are TGTGCCAGCAGCTTAGGTCCCGGACAGGGCTCTTTAGACGTCCTGACTTTC.

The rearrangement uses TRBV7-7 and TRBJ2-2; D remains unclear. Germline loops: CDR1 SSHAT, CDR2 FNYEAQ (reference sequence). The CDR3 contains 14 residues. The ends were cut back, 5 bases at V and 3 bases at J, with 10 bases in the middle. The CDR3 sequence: CASSTGVHTGELFF. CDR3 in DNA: TGTGCCAGCAGCACTGGAGTACACACCGGGGAGCTGTTTTTT.

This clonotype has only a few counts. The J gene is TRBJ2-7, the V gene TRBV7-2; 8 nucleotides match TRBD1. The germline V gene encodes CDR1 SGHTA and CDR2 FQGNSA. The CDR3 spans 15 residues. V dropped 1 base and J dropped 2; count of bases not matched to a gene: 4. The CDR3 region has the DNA TGTGCCAGCAGCTTAGAGTGGGGACAGGCCTACGAGCAGTACTTC. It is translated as CASSLEWGQAYEQYF. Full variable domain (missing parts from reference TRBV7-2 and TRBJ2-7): GAGVSQSPSNKVTEKGKDVELRCDPISGHTALYWYRQSLGQGLEFLIYFQGNSAPDKSGLPSDRFSAERTGGSVSTLTIQRTQQEDSAVYLCASSLEWGQAYEQYFGPGTRLTVT.

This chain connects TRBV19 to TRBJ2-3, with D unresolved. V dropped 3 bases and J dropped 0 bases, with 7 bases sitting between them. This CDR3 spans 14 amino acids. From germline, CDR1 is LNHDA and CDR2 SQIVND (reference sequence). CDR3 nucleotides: TGTGCCAGTAGTATCCAGCGAAGCACAGATACGCAGTATTTT. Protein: CASSIQRSTDTQYF. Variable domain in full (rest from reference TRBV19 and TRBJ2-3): DGGITQSPKYLFRKEGQNVTLSCEQNLNHDAMYWYRQDPGQGLRLIYYSQIVNDFQKGDIAEGYSVSREKKESFPLTVTSAQKNPTAFYLCASSIQRSTDTQYFGPGTRLTVL.

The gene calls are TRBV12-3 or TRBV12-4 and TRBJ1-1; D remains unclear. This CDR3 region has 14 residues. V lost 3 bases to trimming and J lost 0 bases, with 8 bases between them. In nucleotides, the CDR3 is TGTGCCAGCAGTTTGACCAGGTTGAACACTGAAGCTTTCTTT. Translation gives CASSLTRLNTEAFF.

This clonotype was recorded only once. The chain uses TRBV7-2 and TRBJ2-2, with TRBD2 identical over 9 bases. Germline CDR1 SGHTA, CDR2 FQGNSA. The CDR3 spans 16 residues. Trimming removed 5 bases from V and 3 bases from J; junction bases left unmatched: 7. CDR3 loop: CASSPLAGEDTGELFF. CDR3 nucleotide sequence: TGTGCCAGCAGCCCATTAGCGGGAGAGGACACCGGGGAGCTGTTTTTT.

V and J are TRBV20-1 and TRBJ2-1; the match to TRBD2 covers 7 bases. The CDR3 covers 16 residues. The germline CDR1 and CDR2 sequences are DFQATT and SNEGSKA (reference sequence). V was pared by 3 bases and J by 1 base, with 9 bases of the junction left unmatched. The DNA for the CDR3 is TGCAGTGCTAGTTCCGTCCTAGCGGCTTCCTACAATGAGCAGTTCTTC. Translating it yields CSASSVLAASYNEQFF.

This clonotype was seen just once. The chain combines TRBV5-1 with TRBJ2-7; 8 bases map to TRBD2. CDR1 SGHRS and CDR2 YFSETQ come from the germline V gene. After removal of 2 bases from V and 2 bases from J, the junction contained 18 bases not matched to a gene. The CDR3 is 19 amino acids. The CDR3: CASSFIGSGSVLGPYEQYF. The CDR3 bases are TGCGCCAGCAGCTTTATTGGAAGCGGGAGCGTACTGGGACCCTACGAGCAGTACTTC.

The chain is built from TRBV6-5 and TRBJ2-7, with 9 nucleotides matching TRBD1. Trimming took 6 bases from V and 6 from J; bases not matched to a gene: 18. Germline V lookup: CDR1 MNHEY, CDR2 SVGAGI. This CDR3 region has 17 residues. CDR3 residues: CASSRSRTGGAFGEQYF. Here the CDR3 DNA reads TGTGCCAGCAGCAGGAGCCGAACAGGGGGCGCTTTTGGCGAGCAGTACTTC.